This TCR beta chain was recorded in a study of blood T cell repertoires in COVID-19. The Seattle patients, enrolled during active infection, were followed longitudinally. Germline V gene lookup returns CDR1 LNHDA and CDR2 SQIVND (reference sequence). The CDR3 sequence is 14 residues long. Trimming removed 1 base at V and 5 bases at J, with 12 bases between. The authors' processing: Counts of nucleated cells, estimated from reference gene primer amplification, were obtained. Repertoires were generated with immunoSEQ multiplex PCR, while TCRdb's copy carries only in-frame clones and drops some. The DNA was the basis for D and trimming; V, J and clone size are from that table. The sample shows just over 150,000 clones, about 90% of them seen only once.

The specimen was peripheral blood. V is TRBV19 and J is TRBJ2-7; D is unresolved. This receptor was taken from a man between 25 and 39 years old with COVID-19, enrolled during active disease. CDR3 sequence: CASSIGRHLDEQYF. CDR3 DNA: TGTGCCAGTAGTATAGGACGTCACCTAGACGAGCAGTACTTC.